Included here is one T cell receptor beta chain sequence, with context. Its target is not known. This sample was taken from a study of shared clonotypes between healthy human individuals. Study-wide context: Three CD4 naive, three CD4 memory, two CD8 naive and one CD8 memory plate were used per donor. Findings and limits, study-wide: Sharing across four donors was highest in naive CD4 (roughly 5%) and lowest in memory CD8 (approximately 0.4%).

Looked up from germline, CDR1 is SNHLY and CDR2 is FYNNEI. CDR3 length equals 14 residues. The naive CD8 population came from CD45RO-negative cells selected for CCR7, without terminally differentiated effector memory CD45RA+ cells. Sorted-subset replicate PCR reactions were performed with 200 ng DNA, corresponding to roughly 31,000 T cell genomes. Method: immunoSEQ multiplex PCR; TCRdb's copy keeps in-frame clones and lacks some. The sample records hundreds of thousands of clones, approximately 96% being singletons. The receptor's source is a woman aged 25 to 39 in good health. Sequencing was performed on naive CD8+ T cells sorted from blood. This chain joins TRBV2 and TRBJ2-5, with TRBD1 identical over 9 bases. TRBJ2-7 matches the DNA end more closely, so the J call is doubtful. The CDR3 reads CASEGTGPSYEQYF. The CDR3 region has the DNA TGTGCCAGCGAAGGGACAGGGCCTTCCTACGAGCAGTACTTC.